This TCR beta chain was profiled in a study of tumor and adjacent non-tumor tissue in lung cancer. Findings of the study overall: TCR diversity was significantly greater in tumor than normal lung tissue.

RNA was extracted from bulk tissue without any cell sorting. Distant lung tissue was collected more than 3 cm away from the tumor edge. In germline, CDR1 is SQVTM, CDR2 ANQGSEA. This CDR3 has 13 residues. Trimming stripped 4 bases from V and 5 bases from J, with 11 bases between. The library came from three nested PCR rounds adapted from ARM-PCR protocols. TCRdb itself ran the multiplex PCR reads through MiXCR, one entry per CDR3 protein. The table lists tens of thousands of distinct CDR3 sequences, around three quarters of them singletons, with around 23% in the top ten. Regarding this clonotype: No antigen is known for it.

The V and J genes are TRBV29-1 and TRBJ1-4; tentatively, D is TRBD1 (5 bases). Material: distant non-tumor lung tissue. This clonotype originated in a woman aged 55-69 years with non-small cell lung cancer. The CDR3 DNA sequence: TGCAGCGTTGGTAACAGGTGGAATGAAAAACTGTTTTTT. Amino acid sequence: CSVGNRWNEKLFF.